This TCR beta chain came from a study of blood T cell repertoires in COVID-19. Study summary: Acute-phase and convalescent COVID-19 samples originated in the United States, Italy and Spain. The analysed material was cDNA or gDNA that came from T cells, B-cell-depleted T cells, or PBMCs.

Authors' processing steps: Reference gene primer amplification yielded estimated nucleated cell counts. Generated by immunoSEQ multiplex PCR, the TCRdb table keeps only in-frame clones and is missing some. Clone size and the V and J calls come from that table; the DNA yielded D and trimming. The table includes under 250,000 clones, 82% detected once. This CDR3 has 15 amino acids. V was pared by 3 bases and J by 4 bases, with 12 bases between. The V gene's germline CDR1 is SGHTA and CDR2 FQGNSA. The receptor's source is a woman aged 40 to 55 with acute or convalescent COVID-19. The sample comprised peripheral blood. This sequence joins TRBV7-2 and TRBJ1-4; D is uncertain. CDR3 sequence (DNA): TGTGCCAGCAGCTTTCAGGTTCTGGTTAATGAAAAACTGTTTTTT. Its protein product is CASSFQVLVNEKLFF.